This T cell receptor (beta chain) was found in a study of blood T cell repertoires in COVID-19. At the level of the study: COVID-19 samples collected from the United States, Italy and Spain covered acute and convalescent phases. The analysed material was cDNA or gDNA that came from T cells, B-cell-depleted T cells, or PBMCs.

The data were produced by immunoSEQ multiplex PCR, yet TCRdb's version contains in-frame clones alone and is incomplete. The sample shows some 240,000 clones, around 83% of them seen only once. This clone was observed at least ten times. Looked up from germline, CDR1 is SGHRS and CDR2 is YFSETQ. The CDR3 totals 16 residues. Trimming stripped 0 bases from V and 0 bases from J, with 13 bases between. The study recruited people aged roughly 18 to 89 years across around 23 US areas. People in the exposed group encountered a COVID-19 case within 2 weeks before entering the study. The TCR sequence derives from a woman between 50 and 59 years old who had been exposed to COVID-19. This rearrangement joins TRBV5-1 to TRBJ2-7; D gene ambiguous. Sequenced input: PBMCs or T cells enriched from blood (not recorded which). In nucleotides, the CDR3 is TGCGCCAGCAGCTTGGATATAGGAGAATACTCCTACGAGCAGTACTTC. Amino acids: CASSLDIGEYSYEQYF.